Below are 2 T cell receptor beta chains sequenced from a single sample in a study of blood T cells in healthy people across ages. Primed by a sample-barcoded 5' primer and a J-beta primer mix, a second PCR proceeded for 7 to 11 cycles. TCRdb passed the 5' RACE reads through MiXCR, listing each CDR3 protein once. The sample yields 550,000 to 700,000 distinct CDR3 sequences, 25% to 30% seen once. The specimen was blood. These receptors came from a woman between 65 and 79 years old in good health.

The chain is built from TRBV10-2 and TRBJ1-5, with D unclear. The CDR3 extends over 15 amino acids. V was cut by 2 bases and J by 3 bases, with 11 bases left in between. Germline CDR1 is WSHSY and CDR2 is SAAADI. CDR3 sequence reads: CASSEVGNNNQPQHF. DNA for the CDR3: TGCGCCAGCAGTGAGGTGGGGAATAACAATCAGCCCCAGCATTTT.

The CDR3: CASSLIRGVRETQYF. The DNA of the CDR3 is TGTGCCAGCAGCTTAATCCGGGGGGTCCGGGAGACCCAGTACTTC. The chain couples TRBV7-2 to TRBJ2-5, with TRBD2 matching 7 bases. CDR1 and CDR2 (germline): SGHTA, FQGNSA. The CDR3 is 15 amino acids. The ends lost 2 bases at V and 5 bases at J; junction bases unmatched: 8. Full variable domain (missing parts from reference TRBV7-2 and TRBJ2-5): GAGVSQSPSNKVTEKGKDVELRCDPISGHTALYWYRQSLGQGLEFLIYFQGNSAPDKSGLPSDRFSAERTGGSVSTLTIQRTQQEDSAVYLCASSLIRGVRETQYFGPGTRLLVL.